A single sample gave rise to the 27 T cell receptor beta chains below, sequenced in a study of OX40 agonist ivuxolimab in advanced cancers. Repertoires were generated with immunoSEQ multiplex PCR, while TCRdb's copy carries only in-frame clones and drops some. The data contain fewer than 65,000 clones, almost 95% of them singletons. The sequencing used CD4+ or CD8+ T cells sorted from blood, collected in a trial of the OX40 agonist ivuxolimab. The source is an adult with an advanced solid tumor such as melanoma, head and neck, liver or kidney cancer.

The V gene is TRBV28, the J gene TRBJ1-4; no clear D. The V end lost 6 bases, the J end lost 8 bases, and 16 bases lay between the germline ends. Germline values: CDR1 MDHEN, CDR2 SYDVKM. The CDR3 has 14 amino acids. This chain's CDR3 is CASSPVEGYEKLFF. DNA of the CDR3: TGTGCCAGCAGCCCCGTAGAGGGCTACGAAAAACTGTTTTTT.

The chain recombines TRBV2 with TRBJ2-2; D gene unclear. There are 14 residues in the CDR3. CDR1 and CDR2 from the germline V gene are SNHLY and FYNNEI. The V gene lost 3 bases and the J gene lost 2 bases, with 7 bases spanning the gap. The CDR3 nucleotides are TGTGCCAGCAGTGACGGCCTTAACACCGGGGAGCTGTTTTTT. This encodes CASSDGLNTGELFF.

V is TRBV27 and J is TRBJ1-1; D is unclear. The length of the CDR3 is 11 residues. The germline CDR1 and CDR2 sequences are MNHEY and SMNVEV (reference sequence). Trimming shortened V by 6 bases and J by 1 base, and 3 bases separated the two germline ends. The DNA for the CDR3 is TGTGCCAGCAGCGGGAACACTGAAGCTTTCTTT. This translates into CASSGNTEAFF.

This clone was counted a single time. The gene calls are TRBV4-3 and TRBJ2-2; 7 bases agree with TRBD2. V lost 0 bases, J lost 1 base, and 5 bases stayed unmatched. Germline CDR1 and CDR2: LGHNA and YSLEER. This CDR3 region has 17 residues. Here the CDR3 reads CASSQERASGNTGELFF. CDR3 sequence (DNA): TGCGCCAGCAGCCAAGAACGGGCTAGCGGGAACACCGGGGAGCTGTTTTTT.

This chain joins TRBV7-3 and TRBJ2-1; 7 bases fit TRBD2. The J segment lost 4 bases and the V segment lost 2 bases, leaving 5 bases of the junction unmatched. The CDR3 loop spans 15 amino acids. CDR1 and CDR2 (germline): SGHTA, FQGTGA. CDR3 protein: CASSLSGLGYNEQFF. For the CDR3, the DNA is TGTGCCAGCAGCTTATCCGGACTAGGGTACAATGAGCAGTTCTTC.

The rearrangement joins TRBV5-4 to TRBJ1-5, with D maybe TRBD1 (5 bases). CDR1 and CDR2 from the germline V gene are SGHNT and YYREEE (reference sequence). The CDR3 totals 17 residues. The germline V and J ends were trimmed by 4 bases and 0 bases, with 17 bases remaining between them. The CDR3 loop reads CASSVGLGLYSNQPQHF. Written as DNA, the CDR3 is TGTGCCAGCAGCGTGGGGCTGGGTCTATATAGCAATCAGCCCCAGCATTTT.

This clone has just one count. CDR3 residues: CASSEILGQGSYGYTF. For the CDR3, the DNA is TGTGCCAGCAGTGAGATTCTAGGACAGGGTAGCTATGGCTACACCTTC. The rearrangement joins TRBV2 to TRBJ1-2, with 8 bases lining up with TRBD1. Germline trimming cut 3 bases from V and 4 bases from J; bases unmatched to any gene: 10. This CDR3 has 16 amino acids. Germline assignment: CDR1 SNHLY and CDR2 FYNNEI.

The chain carries TRBV27 and TRBJ2-7, with a possible D match to TRBD1 (5 bases). Germline V lookup: CDR1 MNHEY, CDR2 SMNVEV (reference sequence). The germline V and J ends were trimmed by 5 bases and 2 bases, with 19 bases remaining between them. The CDR3 consists of 16 residues. CDR3 coding DNA: TGTGCCAGCAGTCAGGCAGGGTTGGGATTTCCCTACGAGCAGTACTTC. Translating gives CASSQAGLGFPYEQYF.

This clone showed up just once. The chain uses TRBV7-9 and TRBJ2-7, with 9 bases identical to TRBD1. J was trimmed by 5 bases and V by 1 base; bases with no gene match: 6. From germline, CDR1 is SEHNR and CDR2 FQNEAQ (reference sequence). The CDR3 runs to 15 residues. CDR3 coding DNA: TGTGCCAGCAGCTTAGGGACAGGGGCGCCCCACGAGCAGTACTTC. Translating gives CASSLGTGAPHEQYF.

This clone was recorded once. This chain joins TRBV12-5 and TRBJ1-2; 10 bases align to TRBD1. The CDR3 consists of 15 residues. Germline V CDR1 and CDR2: LGHNT, FRNRAP. Trimming removed 6 bases from V and 4 bases from J; junction bases left unmatched: 8. The CDR3 sequence: CASGNSRDRGYGYTF. Written as DNA, the CDR3 is TGTGCTAGTGGCAATTCCCGGGACAGGGGCTATGGCTACACCTTC.

This clone has a single count. The CDR3: CASSGTGAQETQYF. The CDR3 region has the DNA TGTGCCAGCAGCGGCACAGGGGCACAAGAGACCCAGTACTTC. J is TRBJ2-5 and V is TRBV7-9; 7 nucleotides align to TRBD1. V lost 5 bases and J lost 2; bases outside the gene matches: 5. Germline V gene data show CDR1 as SEHNR and CDR2 as FQNEAQ (reference sequence). This CDR3 region has 14 residues.

The chain joins TRBV19 to TRBJ2-6; possibly TRBD1 for D (5 bases). The CDR3 consists of 17 residues. V shed 4 bases and J shed 3 bases, with 16 bases lying between them. In germline, CDR1 is LNHDA, CDR2 SQIVND (reference sequence). The CDR3 region is CASSKQTGPGGANVLTF. CDR3 bases: TGTGCCAGTAGTAAACAAACAGGACCCGGTGGGGCCAACGTCCTGACTTTC.

A note on this clone: The same CDR3 is also encoded by other DNA sequences in this sample. The rearrangement joins TRBV30 to TRBJ2-7, with 8 bases aligning to TRBD2. Germline V CDR1 and CDR2: GTSNPN, SVGIG (reference sequence). The V and J ends lost 5 bases and 5 bases, in that order; junction bases with no gene match: 5. The CDR3 extends over 12 amino acids. The CDR3 protein is CAWRGGGHEQYF. For the CDR3, the DNA is TGTGCCTGGCGGGGGGGCGGGCACGAGCAGTACTTC.

The chain employs TRBV27 and TRBJ2-1; 12 nucleotides line up with TRBD2. Germline V gives CDR1 MNHEY, CDR2 SMNVEV (reference sequence). The CDR3 consists of 17 residues. V trimming: 5 bases; J trimming: 2 bases; junction bases outside the gene matches: 7. This chain's CDR3 is CASSLWTSGNAYNEQFF. The CDR3 coding sequence is TGTGCCAGCAGTCTATGGACTAGCGGGAACGCCTACAATGAGCAGTTCTTC.

The chain is built from TRBV18 and TRBJ2-7, with 14 bases matching TRBD2. There are 22 residues in the CDR3. CDR1 KGHSH and CDR2 LQKENI come from the germline V gene. V lost 3 bases, J lost 0 bases, and 19 bases stayed unmatched. CDR3 sequence (DNA): TGTGCCAGCTCACCTATAGGACTAGCGGGAGGTCTGGCGGGGAGGTTCTCCTACGAGCAGTACTTC. Translated: CASSPIGLAGGLAGRFSYEQYF.

V usage is TRBV9 and J usage is TRBJ2-7, with 11 bases matching TRBD1. The CDR3 runs 15 residues. The junction had 7 bases not matched to a gene; V was cut back by 4 bases and J by 4 bases. The germline gives CDR1 SGDLS, CDR2 YYNGEE. CDR3: CASSPSGTGGYEQYF. The CDR3 bases are TGTGCCAGCAGCCCATCCGGGACAGGGGGTTACGAGCAGTACTTC.

The CDR3, as DNA: TGTGCCAGCAGCTTACGGACAGTGAACACTGAAGCTTTCTTT. Amino acids: CASSLRTVNTEAFF. The chain combines TRBV7-2 with TRBJ1-1; weak D call: TRBD1 (6 bases). Between the trimmed V and J ends, which lost 2 bases and 0 bases, there was a span of 7 bases. This CDR3 region has 14 residues. Germline CDR1 and CDR2: SGHTA and FQGNSA.

The chain employs TRBV6-6 and TRBJ2-2; 7 bases are shared with TRBD1. V shed 8 bases and J 6 bases; nucleotides not matched to a gene: 15. The CDR3 extends over 16 amino acids. CDR1 and CDR2 (germline): MNHNY, SVGAGI (reference sequence). CDR3 sequence reads: CASREDPGQFPGELFF. DNA of the CDR3: TGTGCCAGCCGGGAAGACCCGGGACAGTTCCCCGGGGAGCTGTTTTTT.

This chain joins TRBV2 and TRBJ2-5, with unresolved D. Trimming took off 0 bases at V and 5 bases at J, with 7 bases between the two ends. Per the germline V gene, CDR1 is SNHLY and CDR2 is FYNNEI. This CDR3 region has 13 residues. The CDR3 sequence: CASSEARVETQYF. The CDR3 DNA follows: TGTGCCAGCAGTGAAGCCCGGGTCGAGACCCAGTACTTC.

The rearrangement links TRBV2 to TRBJ1-1, with 7 bases lining up with TRBD1. Germline V CDR1 and CDR2: SNHLY, FYNNEI. V was pared by 2 bases and J by 6 bases, with 15 bases of the junction left unmatched. There are 17 residues in the CDR3. This CDR3 is CASSEYGGRGIEAEAFF. DNA for the CDR3: TGTGCCAGCAGTGAATATGGGGGCAGGGGGATTGAGGCTGAAGCTTTCTTT.

This clone was seen a few times. Other nucleotide sequences in the sample specify the same CDR3. The V gene is TRBV2, the J gene TRBJ1-1; D unclear. Germline assignment: CDR1 SNHLY and CDR2 FYNNEI. V was trimmed by 9 bases and J by 1 base, leaving 6 bases between them. CDR3 length: 11 residues. CDR3 coding DNA: TGTGCCAGTATTACGAACACTGAAGCTTTCTTT. This gives the protein CASITNTEAFF.

V and J are TRBV19 and TRBJ1-4, with unresolved D. Trimming pared 5 bases from V and 0 bases from J, leaving 10 bases between. Per germline, CDR1 LNHDA and CDR2 SQIVND (reference sequence). The CDR3 is 15 residues long. The CDR3 region has the DNA TGTGCCAGTAGTCTGGACTGGGCAACTAATGAAAAACTGTTTTTT. This codes for CASSLDWATNEKLFF. The full variable domain, its missing parts supplied by reference TRBV19 and TRBJ1-4, is DGGITQSPKYLFRKEGQNVTLSCEQNLNHDAMYWYRQDPGQGLRLIYYSQIVNDFQKGDIAEGYSVSREKKESFPLTVTSAQKNPTAFYLCASSLDWATNEKLFFGSGTQLSVL.

The chain links TRBV7-8 to TRBJ2-1; 9 nucleotides match TRBD2. Germline CDR1 is SGHVS and CDR2 is FQNEAQ. With 8 bases clipped from V and 0 bases from J, the junction kept 14 bases outside the gene matches. The CDR3 is 18 amino acids. This CDR3 reads CASQTSGGKISSYNEQFF. The CDR3 nucleotides are TGTGCCAGCCAGACTAGCGGAGGAAAAATTAGCTCCTACAATGAGCAGTTCTTC. The full variable domain, its missing parts supplied by reference TRBV7-8 and TRBJ2-1, is GAGVSQSPRYKVAKRGQDVALRCDPISGHVSLFWYQQALGQGPEFLTYFQNEAQLDKSGLPSDRFFAERPEGSVSTLKIQRTQQEDSAVYLCASQTSGGKISSYNEQFFGPGTRLTVL.

The J gene is TRBJ2-7, the V gene TRBV6-5; maybe TRBD1 (6 bases). Trimming stripped 0 bases from V and 0 bases from J, with 6 bases between. This CDR3 spans 14 amino acids. CDR1 is MNHEY and CDR2 is SVGAGI in the germline V gene. CDR3 protein: CASSYSDSSYEQYF. The CDR3 DNA sequence: TGTGCCAGCAGTTACTCGGACAGCTCCTACGAGCAGTACTTC.

The genes are TRBV29-1 and TRBJ2-5; the match to TRBD2 covers 8 bases. The CDR3 length is 12 residues. In germline, CDR1 is SQVTM, CDR2 ANQGSEA. V lost 6 bases, J lost 7 bases, and 7 bases stayed unmatched. The CDR3 nucleotides are TGCAGCGTCCGAGCGGGAGTAGGGACCCAGTACTTC. Amino acids: CSVRAGVGTQYF.

The chain uses TRBV6-5 and TRBJ2-3, with 16 bases that match TRBD2. Germline V gives CDR1 MNHEY, CDR2 SVGAGI. The CDR3 spans 14 residues. V was pared by 6 bases and J by 8 bases, with 2 bases of the junction left unmatched. The CDR3 region is CASSGTSGRVTQYF. Written as DNA, the CDR3 is TGTGCCAGCAGCGGGACTAGCGGGAGGGTTACGCAGTATTTT.

The genes are TRBV4-3 and TRBJ1-1, with 7 bases fitting TRBD1. Per the germline V gene, CDR1 is LGHNA and CDR2 is YSLEER. The CDR3 is 14 residues long. The V gene end was trimmed by 1 base and the J gene end by 1 base; junction bases not matched to a gene: 0. DNA for the CDR3: TGCGCCAGCAGCCAAGGACAGGGGAACACTGAAGCTTTCTTT. Its protein product is CASSQGQGNTEAFF.